The rows below give T cell receptor beta chains drawn from one sample of a study of cytomegalovirus exposure and HLA in healthy donors. Clones were sequenced by immunoSEQ multiplex PCR, and TCRdb holds only the in-frame ones, with some missing. The repertoire consists of some 87,000 clones, with less than 65% occurring once and the leading ten covering 4.5% to 5.5%. The specimen sequenced was PBMCs. These TCRs come from a woman aged 25 to 39 in good health and CMV-seropositive. The CDR3 runs from the conserved cysteine through the conserved F or W. D genes are given only for firm matches. Part of the rows lack a size; the others show once, few, many or a class for expanded clones.

TRBJ1-2 . . TRBV27 TGTGCCAGCAGTTTAAATCTCCCGGGGGAGACCTATGGCTACACCTTC CASSLNLPGETYGYTF
TRBJ2-5 . few TRBV7-2 TGTGCCAGCAGCTTTAGAGTTAGTAGCCAAGAGACCCAGTACTTC CASSFRVSSQETQYF
TRBJ2-1 . few TRBV2 TGTGCCAGCAAGTGGAGGGTTGTCTACAATGAGCAGTTCTTC CASKWRVVYNEQFF
TRBJ1-5 TRBD1 few TRBV6-5 TGTGCCAGCAGTGGAAGGACAGGGGGCGGGCAGCCCCAGCATTTT CASSGRTGGGQPQHF
TRBJ1-5 TRBD1 . TRBV7-2 TGTGCCAGCAGCTTAGCGAGGACAGGGGAAAATCAGCCCCAGCATTTT CASSLARTGENQPQHF
TRBJ2-7 . . TRBV6-1 TGTGCCAGCAGTGAGGACAGCCCTTTCTACGAGCAGTACTTC CASSEDSPFYEQYF
TRBJ1-2 . . TRBV5-3 TGTGCCAGAAGCTGCAAGGGGGAGTACTATGGCTACCCCTTC CARSCKGEYYGYPF
TRBJ2-3 TRBD2 few TRBV11-2 TGTGCCAGCAGCTTAATCGGGGGGGCAACAGATACGCAGTATTTT CASSLIGGATDTQYF
TRBJ1-1 TRBD1 . TRBV15 TGTGCCACCAGCAGAGACCGGGCAGGGGGCGAGAGGGACACTGAAGCTTTCTTT CATSRDRAGGERDTEAFF
TRBJ1-4 . few TRBV7-9 TGTGCCAGCAGCTTAATCGGGAGTGGGGATGAAAAACTGTTTTTT CASSLIGSGDEKLFF
TRBJ1-2 . . TRBV19 TGTGCCAGTAGTAAAGATTTTCAGGGCTACACCTTC CASSKDFQGYTF
TRBJ2-1 TRBD2 . TRBV5-4 TGTGCCAGCAGCCTGACTAGCGCCGGACTCTTAACCTACAATGAGCAGTTCTTC CASSLTSAGLLTYNEQFF
TRBJ2-7 TRBD2 . TRBV5-4 TGTGCCAGCAGACCCTTTAGCGGGGGGACTTACGAGCAGTACTTC CASRPFSGGTYEQYF
TRBJ1-2 TRBD1 . TRBV28 TGTGCCACCATACAGGGGACTTATGGCTACACCTTC CATIQGTYGYTF
TRBJ2-7 TRBD1 . TRBV7-9 TGTGCCAGCAGCTTAGCGGGGACAGTCAACGAGCAGTACTTC CASSLAGTVNEQYF
TRBJ2-7 TRBD2 . TRBV7-9 TGTGCCAGCAGCCAGGGGACTAGCGGGGATGTAGAGCAGTACTTC CASSQGTSGDVEQYF
TRBJ1-1 . . TRBV7-9 TGTGCCAGCAGCTTTTCTACGAACACTGAAGCTTTCTTT CASSFSTNTEAFF
TRBJ2-1 . . TRBV7-2 TGTGCCAGCAGCTTAGAGGCAGGGATTGTGAATGAGCAGTTCTTC CASSLEAGIVNEQFF
TRBJ2-1 . once TRBV18 TGTGCCAGCTCACCACCGCGGGGTGAGCAGTTCTTC CASSPPRGEQFF
TRBJ1-2 TRBD1 . TRBV19 TGTGCCAGTAGTATGGGACAGAATTCGGGCTACACCTTC CASSMGQNSGYTF
TRBJ2-3 TRBD2 . TRBV7-8 TGTGCCAGCAGCTTAGCGAGCGGGGGAAGTAATACGCAGTATTTT CASSLASGGSNTQYF
TRBJ2-7 TRBD2 . TRBV29-1 TGCAGCGTTGGCGGGGGAGGATACGAGCAGTACTTC CSVGGGGYEQYF
TRBJ2-7 TRBD1 . TRBV11-2 TGTGCCAGCAGCGGACAGGGGGGAACCTACGAGCAGTACTTC CASSGQGGTYEQYF
TRBJ1-4 . . TRBV4-1 TGCGCCAGCAGCCCCGGGACACGTAATGAAAAACTGTTTTTT CASSPGTRNEKLFF
TRBJ1-1 . few TRBV9 TGTGCCAGCAGCATAGGACACCAGAACACTGAAGCTTTCTTT CASSIGHQNTEAFF
TRBJ2-7 TRBD1 . TRBV7-8 TGTGCCAGCAGCTTATTACCGGGACAGACCTACGAGCAGTACTTC CASSLLPGQTYEQYF
TRBJ2-3 . . TRBV18 TGTGCCAGCTCACCGACTATCACAGATACGCAGTATTTT CASSPTITDTQYF
TRBJ1-1 TRBD1 . TRBV11-2 TGTGCCAGCAGCTGGGACAGAACTAACACTGAAGCTTTCTTT CASSWDRTNTEAFF
TRBJ1-2 TRBD1 . TRBV10-2 TGCGCCAGCAGTGAGTTCGAACAGGGGGCGGAAGGCTACACCTTC CASSEFEQGAEGYTF
TRBJ2-3 TRBD1 . TRBV7-6 TGTGCCAGCAGTGGTAGGGGGCGGGATACGCAGTATTTT CASSGRGRDTQYF
TRBJ1-2 TRBD1 . TRBV28 TGTGCCAGCAGTAACGGACAGGGGGCAGGGGGCTATGGCTACACCTTC CASSNGQGAGGYGYTF
TRBJ2-1 TRBD2 once TRBV9 TGTGCCAGCAGCGTAGGGGCGTTGGCCGGGGGGGGTTACAATGAGCAGTTCTTC CASSVGALAGGGYNEQFF
TRBJ1-5 . . TRBV19 TGTGCCAGTAGAAAGGTCGGGACAAGTATCAGGCCCCAGCATTTT CASRKVGTSIRPQHF
TRBJ2-2 . . TRBV7-2 TGTGCCAGCAGCTTATGGGCCGGGGGGAACACCGGGGAGCTGTTTTTT CASSLWAGGNTGELFF
TRBJ2-4 . few TRBV5-1 TGCGCCAGCAGCTTGGAATCAGGGGCTAAAAACATTCAGTACTTC CASSLESGAKNIQYF
TRBJ1-2 TRBD1 . TRBV19 TGTGCCACCACGACAGGGAACTATGGCTACACCTTC CATTTGNYGYTF
TRBJ2-2 TRBD1 . TRBV27 TGTGCCAGCAGACTTGACAGGGGAACCGGGGAGCTGTTTTTT CASRLDRGTGELFF
TRBJ2-4 TRBD2 few TRBV13 TGTGCCAGCAGCCTCGGACTAGCGGGGGGAATGGATAACATTCAGTACTTC CASSLGLAGGMDNIQYF
TRBJ1-5 . . TRBV29-1 TGCAGCGTTGAAACCAACGGGCAGCCCCAGCATTTT CSVETNGQPQHF
TRBJ2-1 . . TRBV6-1 TGTGCCAGCAGCTTCGGGGGATGGGGCTACAATGAGCAGTTCTTC CASSFGGWGYNEQFF
TRBJ2-7 . few TRBV2 TGTGCCAGCAATCTCGACACCTACGAGCAGTACTTC CASNLDTYEQYF
TRBJ2-7 TRBD1 . TRBV5-1 TGCGCCAGTTCCCCCCGGGACAGGGTACGCGAGCAGTACTTC CASSPRDRVREQYF
TRBJ2-7 . . TRBV18 TGTGCCAGCTCACCACCTAGCGAAATCTACGAGCAGTACTTC CASSPPSEIYEQYF
TRBJ1-6 TRBD1 . TRBV2 TGTGCCAGCAGTGAAACACGACAGGGGCGTAATTCACCCCTCCACTTT CASSETRQGRNSPLHF
TRBJ1-2 . . TRBV5-6 TGTGCCAGCAGCTTGTTTACAGTTGCATATGGCTACACCTTC CASSLFTVAYGYTF
TRBJ2-3 . . TRBV4-1 TGCGCCAGCAACCCGACAGATGCGCTTTCTAGCACAGATACGCAGTATTTT CASNPTDALSSTDTQYF
TRBJ1-3 . . TRBV27 TGTGCCAGCAGTTTCAATAGGCCGAACACAGGCTCTGGAAACACCATATATTTT CASSFNRPNTGSGNTIYF
TRBJ2-7 . . TRBV7-6 TGTGCCAGCAGCTCGCAGGGCAGCCCCTACGAGCAGTACTTC CASSSQGSPYEQYF
TRBJ1-5 . . TRBV12-5 TGTGCTAGTGGTTTGGTAGTGGCAGGGAGGAGCAATCAGCCCCAGCATTTT CASGLVVAGRSNQPQHF
TRBJ2-2 TRBD2 . TRBV7-2 TGTGCCAGCAGCTTATTAGCGGGGGGGCCGTCCGGGGAGCTGTTTTTT CASSLLAGGPSGELFF
TRBJ2-1 TRBD2 . TRBV14 TGTGCCAGCAGTCCACTGACTAGCGGGGCTCATGAGCAGTTCTTC CASSPLTSGAHEQFF
TRBJ1-1 . . TRBV7-9 TGTGCCAGCAGCTTACCAGGGTTAAACACTGAAGCTTTCTTT CASSLPGLNTEAFF